Below, 8 T cell receptor beta chains from the same sample are listed, as sequenced in a study of T cell changes during pregnancy in multiple sclerosis. Clones were read by immunoSEQ multiplex PCR, and TCRdb kept only the in-frame ones, dropping some. This table holds some 49,000 clones, 90% found once. The specimen was peripheral blood, collected after pregnancy. The source of these receptors is a female donor in good health, enrolled as a control in a pregnancy study.

The rearrangement uses TRBV2 and TRBJ1-5; perhaps TRBD1 as D (5 bases). V lost 2 bases, J lost 6 bases, and 14 bases lay in between. The V gene's germline CDR1 is SNHLY and CDR2 FYNNEI. The CDR3 is made up of 15 amino acids. CDR3 residues: CASSESRVGSQPQHF. The CDR3, as DNA: TGTGCCAGCAGTGAATCCAGGGTCGGTAGTCAGCCCCAGCATTTT.

The rearrangement links TRBV19 to TRBJ1-1; no clear D gene. Trimming left V 11 bases short and J 2 bases short, with 12 bases between. CDR1 LNHDA and CDR2 SQIVND come from the germline V gene (reference sequence). The CDR3 has 12 amino acids. The CDR3 sequence: CASRGINTEAFF. Here the CDR3 DNA reads TGTGCCTCCCGGGGAATCAACACTGAAGCTTTCTTT.

The V gene is TRBV9, the J gene TRBJ2-1; perhaps TRBD1 as D (6 bases). Per germline, CDR1 SGDLS and CDR2 YYNGEE. Trimming left V 5 bases short and J 6 bases short, with 9 bases between. The CDR3 covers 12 residues. CDR3 nucleotide sequence: TGTGCCAGCAGTCCACAGGGCAATGAGCAGTTCTTC. Its translation: CASSPQGNEQFF. The whole variable domain, remainder taken from reference TRBV9 and TRBJ2-1, is DSGVTQTPKHLITATGQRVTLRCSPRSGDLSVYWYQQSLDQGLQFLIQYYNGEERAKGNILERFSAQQFPDLHSELNLSSLELGDSALYFCASSPQGNEQFFGPGTRLTVL.

The chain links TRBV5-1 to TRBJ1-3; 8 bases match TRBD1. Germline V gene lookup returns CDR1 SGHRS and CDR2 YFSETQ. The J segment lost 1 base and the V segment lost 3 bases, leaving 3 bases of the junction unmatched. The CDR3 sequence is 15 residues long. The CDR3 coding sequence is TGCGCCAGCAGCTCGGGACAGGAATCTGGAAACACCATATATTTT. This encodes CASSSGQESGNTIYF.

The chain joins TRBV5-6 to TRBJ1-2; 7 bases map to TRBD1. The ends lost 4 bases at V and 2 bases at J; junction bases unmatched: 5. Germline V gives CDR1 SGHDT, CDR2 YYEEEE. The CDR3 totals 14 residues. In DNA, the CDR3 is TGTGCCAGCAGCCACAGGGGACGCAACTATGGCTACACCTTC. This translates into CASSHRGRNYGYTF.

The chain employs TRBV11-2 and TRBJ2-7; tentative D call: TRBD1 (6 bases). Trimming stripped 2 bases from V and 1 base from J, with 18 bases between. The CDR3 has 17 amino acids. Looked up from germline, CDR1 is SGHAT and CDR2 is FQNNGV. CDR3 nucleotide sequence: TGTGCCAGCAGCTTACCCTTCTACAGGGACCTATCCTACGAGCAGTACTTC. It encodes CASSLPFYRDLSYEQYF.

The V and J genes are TRBV2 and TRBJ2-7, with 9 positions matching TRBD1. The V gene's germline CDR1 is SNHLY and CDR2 FYNNEI. The CDR3 contains 14 residues. The V segment lost 7 bases and the J segment 7 bases; nucleotides outside the gene matches: 11. The CDR3 is CASKMGQGTDEQYF. CDR3 in DNA: TGTGCCAGCAAGATGGGACAGGGAACGGATGAGCAGTACTTC.

V and J are TRBV11-2 and TRBJ1-1; 8 nucleotides agree with TRBD1. CDR3 size: 13 residues. V was clipped by 4 bases and J by 4 bases; unmatched bases: 2. CDR1 and CDR2 (germline): SGHAT, FQNNGV. CDR3 sequence reads: CASSSDRGTEAFF. CDR3 DNA: TGTGCCAGCAGCTCCGACAGGGGCACTGAAGCTTTCTTT.